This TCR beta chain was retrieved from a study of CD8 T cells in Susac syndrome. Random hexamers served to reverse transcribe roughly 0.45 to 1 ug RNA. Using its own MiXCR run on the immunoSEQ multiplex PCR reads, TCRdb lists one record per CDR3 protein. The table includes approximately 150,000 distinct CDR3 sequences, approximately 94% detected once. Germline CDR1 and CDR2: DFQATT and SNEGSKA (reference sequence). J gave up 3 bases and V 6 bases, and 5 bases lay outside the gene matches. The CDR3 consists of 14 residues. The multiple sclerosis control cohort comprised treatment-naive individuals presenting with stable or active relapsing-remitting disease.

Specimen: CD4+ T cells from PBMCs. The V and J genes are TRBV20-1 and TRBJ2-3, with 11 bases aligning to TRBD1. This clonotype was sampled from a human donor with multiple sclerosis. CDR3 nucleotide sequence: TGCAGTGCCCGGACAGGGGGCCGTACAGATACGCAGTATTTT. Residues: CSARTGGRTDTQYF.